This passage covers 24 T cell receptor beta chains from one sample sequenced in a study of identical twins. TCRdb re-derived calls from the 5' RACE reads in MiXCR, one entry per CDR3 protein. This sample has approximately 500,000 distinct CDR3 sequences; 24% occur once, and the top ten carry about 2.7%. These same records also appear under a second study, on T cells expressing NK-cell markers.

Material for sequencing was CD4+ T cells sorted from blood. These receptors were taken from a woman between 18 and 30 years old in good health.

The chain recombines TRBV12-3 or TRBV12-4 with TRBJ2-7; 9 nucleotides align to TRBD1. V shed 11 bases, J shed 1 base, and the junction held 21 bases outside the gene matches. CDR3 length: 18 residues. Written as DNA, the CDR3 is TGTGCCTTCAGTTTAGCGCATAGGACAGGGGACAGGTCCTACGAGCAGTACTTC. As protein: CAFSLAHRTGDRSYEQYF.

This clonotype was counted only a few times. This rearrangement joins TRBV4-1 to TRBJ2-5; TRBD2 matches 8 bases. The CDR3 is 17 amino acids. After removal of 2 bases from V and 6 bases from J, the junction contained 14 bases not matched to a gene. In germline, CDR1 is MGHRA, CDR2 YSYEKL. The CDR3 nucleotides are TGCGCCAGCAGCCAAAGGCGGGGGGCGAATAAGGGAAAGACCCAGTACTTC. Translating gives CASSQRRGANKGKTQYF.

There are a few counts of this clonotype. The V call is TRBV5-5, the J call TRBJ2-2, with TRBD2 matching 10 bases. Trimming at V came to 2 bases and at J to 5 bases, leaving 6 bases not matched to a gene. CDR1 and CDR2 (germline): SGHKS, YYEKEE (reference sequence). The CDR3 runs 16 residues. The CDR3 nucleotides are TGTGCCAGCAGCTTAATAGCGGGAGGTCGTACCGGGGAGCTGTTTTTT. This encodes CASSLIAGGRTGELFF.

Only a few counts were recorded for this clonotype. The chain combines TRBV10-3 with TRBJ2-3; TRBD2 aligns across 7 bases. V lost 6 bases, J lost 1 base, and 7 bases stayed unmatched. The CDR3 covers 15 residues. From germline, CDR1 is ENHRY and CDR2 SYGVKD. The chain's CDR3 is CAISRITSGTDTQYF. The CDR3 DNA is TGTGCCATCAGCCGAATAACTAGCGGCACAGATACGCAGTATTTT.

This clonotype was seen only a few times. A junction boundary mismatches the germline segment, possibly from a read error. This chain links TRBV28 with TRBJ2-1; D may correspond to TRBD1 or TRBD2 (5 bases each). CDR3 length: 12 residues. In germline, CDR1 is MDHEN, CDR2 SYDVKM. The CDR3 is CASYIPGRPPGF. CDR3 nucleotides: TGTGCCAGCTATATCCCGGGACGACCGCCCGGTTTC.

V gene TRBV4-3 combines with J gene TRBJ2-6; 9 bases map to TRBD1. Trimming at V came to 3 bases and at J to 0 bases, leaving 6 bases not matched to a gene. The CDR3 has 18 amino acids. Germline lookup yields CDR1 LGHNA and CDR2 YSLEER. CDR3 bases: TGCGCCAGCAGCCAGGGGACAGGGAAAGGCTCTGGGGCCAACGTCCTGACTTTC. Protein: CASSQGTGKGSGANVLTF.

This clonotype was seen a few times. The chain has TRBV7-2 and TRBJ2-2; D uncertain. V was pared by 0 bases and J by 6 bases, with 5 bases between. This CDR3 is built from 13 residues. Germline CDR1 is SGHTA and CDR2 is FQGNSA. CDR3 sequence reads: CASSLAPAGELFF. In DNA, the CDR3 is TGTGCCAGCAGCTTAGCCCCCGCCGGGGAGCTGTTTTTT.

The table lists this clonotype with a few counts. The chain recombines TRBV4-3 with TRBJ2-6, with D unresolved. The CDR3 consists of 15 residues. Germline loops: CDR1 LGHNA, CDR2 YSLEER. Trimming cost V 4 bases and J 0 bases, with 7 bases left between them. The CDR3 sequence: CASSRPSSGANVLTF. The DNA of the CDR3 is TGCGCCAGCAGCCGCCCTTCCTCTGGGGCCAACGTCCTGACTTTC.

This chain connects TRBV20-1 to TRBJ2-1; perhaps TRBD2 as D (5 bases). V was shortened by 5 bases and J by 12 bases, with 23 bases between the two germline ends. Per germline, CDR1 DFQATT and CDR2 SNEGSKA (reference sequence). This CDR3 contains 14 residues. CDR3 coding DNA: TGCAGTGCTGGCCGATCGGGATCAATGAGTACGCAGTTCTTC. Its translation is CSAGRSGSMSTQFF.

There are a few counts of this clonotype. The V and J genes are TRBV5-1 and TRBJ1-2; no clear D gene. The CDR3 runs 13 residues. CDR1 SGHRS and CDR2 YFSETQ come from the germline V gene. Trimming cost V 4 bases and J 2 bases, with 9 bases left between them. CDR3 loop: CASSNDWNYGYTF. The CDR3 region has the DNA TGCGCCAGCAGCAACGACTGGAACTATGGCTACACCTTC.

This clonotype was counted a few times. The chain couples TRBV5-1 to TRBJ1-1, with TRBD1 as a possible D gene (5 bases). This CDR3 contains 14 residues. Trimming took off 4 bases at V and 0 bases at J, with 10 bases between the two ends. Germline V lookup: CDR1 SGHRS, CDR2 YFSETQ. The CDR3 sequence is CASSRDDLNTEAFF. CDR3 sequence (DNA): TGCGCCAGCAGCAGGGACGACTTGAACACTGAAGCTTTCTTT.

J is TRBJ1-1 and V is TRBV5-1; 8 nucleotides agree with TRBD1. After removal of 3 bases from V and 7 bases from J, the junction contained 5 bases not matched to a gene. The CDR3 consists of 13 residues. Germline CDR1 reads SGHRS; CDR2 reads YFSETQ. CDR3 nucleotides: TGCGCCAGCAGCTCACGGACAGGGCTTGAAGCTTTCTTT. This gives the protein CASSSRTGLEAFF.

This clonotype was detected a few times. The chain combines TRBV7-9 with TRBJ1-2; tentatively, D is TRBD1 (5 bases). V was cut by 5 bases and J by 8 bases, with 15 bases left in between. The CDR3 consists of 13 residues. Germline loops: CDR1 SEHNR, CDR2 FQNEAQ (reference sequence). The CDR3 nucleotides read TGTGCCAGCAGCCCGACCGTCCGGGGCGGCTACACCTTC. Its translation: CASSPTVRGGYTF.

The chain combines TRBV11-2 with TRBJ1-2; D perhaps matches TRBD1 (5 bases). V was trimmed by 5 bases and J by 0 bases, leaving 13 bases between them. The CDR3 runs to 15 residues. Germline CDR1 and CDR2: SGHAT and FQNNGV. As DNA, the CDR3 is TGTGCCAGCAGCCCCCCCAGGGCGGCTAACTATGGCTACACCTTC. It is translated as CASSPPRAANYGYTF.

V gene TRBV10-3 combines with J gene TRBJ2-7; 7 bases align to TRBD2. V lost 6 bases and J lost 4; bases outside the gene matches: 15. This CDR3 region has 16 residues. From germline, CDR1 is ENHRY and CDR2 SYGVKD. The CDR3 loop is CAISPTGGEGQYEQYF. DNA of the CDR3: TGTGCCATCAGCCCGACTGGGGGGGAAGGGCAGTACGAGCAGTACTTC.

This chain joins TRBV5-1 and TRBJ2-2; TRBD2 matches 9 bases. This CDR3 is 15 amino acids long. V lost 2 bases, J lost 4 bases, and 3 bases stayed unmatched. Germline V gives CDR1 SGHRS, CDR2 YFSETQ. This chain's CDR3 is CASSLAGGFTGELFF. The CDR3 bases are TGCGCCAGCAGCTTAGCGGGAGGTTTCACCGGGGAGCTGTTTTTT.

V gene TRBV5-1 combines with J gene TRBJ2-5, with D tentatively TRBD2 (6 bases). V lost 7 bases and J lost 2, with 15 bases in between. The germline V gene encodes CDR1 SGHRS and CDR2 YFSETQ. CDR3 length equals 14 residues. The CDR3 nucleotides read TGCGCCAGCGGCGAATCGGGGGTGCAAGAGACCCAGTACTTC. Translating it yields CASGESGVQETQYF.

The chain has TRBV10-3 and TRBJ2-3; perhaps TRBD1 as D (6 bases). Germline lookup yields CDR1 ENHRY and CDR2 SYGVKD. V dropped 3 bases and J dropped 5 bases, with 12 bases sitting between them. The CDR3 runs 14 residues. The CDR3 is CAISEAGQQDTQYF. For the CDR3, the DNA is TGTGCCATCAGTGAAGCTGGACAGCAAGATACGCAGTATTTT.

This chain connects TRBV30 to TRBJ1-5; 10 bases fit TRBD1. This CDR3 has 17 amino acids. Germline V gene lookup returns CDR1 GTSNPN and CDR2 SVGIG (reference sequence). V lost 2 bases to trimming and J lost 1 base; unmatched junction nucleotides: 8. In DNA form, the CDR3 reads TGTGCCTGGAGTTCCGGGACAGGGGATTGGAGCAATCAGCCCCAGCATTTT. Translated: CAWSSGTGDWSNQPQHF.

This clonotype was seen only a few times. CDR3: CAISPAAGGSEKLFF. Written as DNA, the CDR3 is TGTGCCATCAGTCCCGCCGCAGGGGGCAGCGAAAAACTGTTTTTT. The rearrangement uses TRBV10-3 and TRBJ1-4; 8 positions match TRBD1. This CDR3 region has 15 residues. Per germline, CDR1 ENHRY and CDR2 SYGVKD. V shed 5 bases and J 8 bases; nucleotides not matched to a gene: 10.

The chain is built from TRBV4-3 and TRBJ2-7, with 10 bases that match TRBD2. V lost 0 bases, J lost 4 bases, and 6 bases stayed unmatched. CDR3 size: 16 residues. Germline CDR1 and CDR2: LGHNA and YSLEER. CDR3 amino acids: CASSQELAGAVYEQYF. CDR3 in DNA: TGCGCCAGCAGCCAAGAGCTAGCGGGAGCGGTATACGAGCAGTACTTC.

The rearrangement uses TRBV7-2 and TRBJ2-3; 8 bases line up with TRBD2. There are 16 residues in the CDR3. Germline V gives CDR1 SGHTA, CDR2 FQGNSA. The V gene end was trimmed by 0 bases and the J gene end by 4 bases; junction bases not matched to a gene: 6. In DNA, the CDR3 is TGTGCCAGCAGCTTAGCTGGAGCGGGAGCCGCAGATACGCAGTATTTT. It specifies CASSLAGAGAADTQYF.

This chain connects TRBV20-1 to TRBJ1-5; tentative D call: TRBD1 (5 bases). This CDR3 has 14 amino acids. The germline gives CDR1 DFQATT, CDR2 SNEGSKA (reference sequence). With 0 bases removed from V and 5 bases from J, the gap between germline ends came to 11 bases. In nucleotides, the CDR3 is TGCAGTGCTAGAGATCGAACAGGCTATCAGCCCCAGCATTTT. It codes for CSARDRTGYQPQHF.

This chain uses TRBV9 with TRBJ2-2; D remains unclear. The CDR3 consists of 13 residues. Between the trimmed V and J ends, which lost 1 base and 0 bases, there was a span of 1 base. CDR1 is SGDLS, CDR2 YYNGEE, per germline. Here the CDR3 DNA reads TGTGCCAGCAGCGTACCGAACACCGGGGAGCTGTTTTTT. It yields the protein CASSVPNTGELFF.